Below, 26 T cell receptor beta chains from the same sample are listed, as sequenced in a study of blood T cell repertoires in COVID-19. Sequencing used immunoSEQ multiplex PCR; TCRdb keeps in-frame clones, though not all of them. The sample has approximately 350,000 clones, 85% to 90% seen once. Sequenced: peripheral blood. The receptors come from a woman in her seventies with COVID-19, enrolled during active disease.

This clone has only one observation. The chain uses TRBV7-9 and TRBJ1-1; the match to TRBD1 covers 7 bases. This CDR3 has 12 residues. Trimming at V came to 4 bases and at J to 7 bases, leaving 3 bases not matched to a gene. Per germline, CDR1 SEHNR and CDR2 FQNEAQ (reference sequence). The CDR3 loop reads CASSSGQLEAFF. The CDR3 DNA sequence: TGTGCCAGCAGCTCGGGACAGCTTGAAGCTTTCTTT.

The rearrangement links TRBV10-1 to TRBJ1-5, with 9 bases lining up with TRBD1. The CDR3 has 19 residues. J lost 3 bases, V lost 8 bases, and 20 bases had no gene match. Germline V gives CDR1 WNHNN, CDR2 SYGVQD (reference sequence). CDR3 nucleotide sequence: TGCGCCAGCGCCAAACGGGACAGGGTAATCCACGTCGCCAATCAGCCCCAGCATTTT. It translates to CASAKRDRVIHVANQPQHF.

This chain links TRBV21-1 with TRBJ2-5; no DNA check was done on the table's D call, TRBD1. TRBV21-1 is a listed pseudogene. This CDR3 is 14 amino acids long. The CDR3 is CASSKQGPQETQYF. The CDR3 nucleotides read TGTGCCAGCAGCAAACAGGGCCCCCAAGAGACCCAGTACTTC.

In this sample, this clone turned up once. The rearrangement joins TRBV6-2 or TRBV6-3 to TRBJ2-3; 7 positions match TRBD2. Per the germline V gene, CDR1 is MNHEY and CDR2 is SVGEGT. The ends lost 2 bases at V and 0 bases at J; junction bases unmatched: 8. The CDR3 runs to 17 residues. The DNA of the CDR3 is TGTGCCAGCAGTTACATGCAGGGACTAACCAGCACAGATACGCAGTATTTT. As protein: CASSYMQGLTSTDTQYF.

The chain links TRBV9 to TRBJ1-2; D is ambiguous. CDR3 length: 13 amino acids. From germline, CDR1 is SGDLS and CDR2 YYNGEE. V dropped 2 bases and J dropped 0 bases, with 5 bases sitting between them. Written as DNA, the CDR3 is TGTGCCAGCAGCGTCGGGACTAACTATGGCTACACCTTC. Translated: CASSVGTNYGYTF.

CDR3: CASSLTQGGYGYTF. CDR3 DNA: TGTGCCAGCAGCTTAACGCAGGGGGGCTATGGCTACACCTTC. This rearrangement joins TRBV7-9 to TRBJ1-2, with 7 positions matching TRBD1. V shed 2 bases and J 4 bases; nucleotides not matched to a gene: 4. Germline assignment: CDR1 SEHNR and CDR2 FQNEAQ (reference sequence). There are 14 residues in the CDR3.

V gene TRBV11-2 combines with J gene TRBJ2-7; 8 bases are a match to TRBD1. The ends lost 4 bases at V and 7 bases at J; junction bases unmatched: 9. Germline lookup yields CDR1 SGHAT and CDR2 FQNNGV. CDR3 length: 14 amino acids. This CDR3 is CASSSGQGSGEQYF. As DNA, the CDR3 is TGTGCCAGCAGCTCCGGACAGGGTTCGGGGGAGCAGTACTTC.

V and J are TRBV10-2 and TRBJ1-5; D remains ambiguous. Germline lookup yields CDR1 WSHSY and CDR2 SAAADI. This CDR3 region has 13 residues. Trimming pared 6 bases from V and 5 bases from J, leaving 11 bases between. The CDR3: CASRENPDQPQHF. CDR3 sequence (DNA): TGCGCCAGCAGAGAGAATCCAGATCAGCCCCAGCATTTT.

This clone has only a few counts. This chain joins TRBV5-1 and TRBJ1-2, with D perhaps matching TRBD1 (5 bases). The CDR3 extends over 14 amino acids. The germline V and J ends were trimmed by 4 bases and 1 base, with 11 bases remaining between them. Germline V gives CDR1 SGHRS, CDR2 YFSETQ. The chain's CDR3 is CASSPLTVNYGYTF. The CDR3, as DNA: TGCGCCAGCAGCCCGCTGACAGTTAACTATGGCTACACCTTC. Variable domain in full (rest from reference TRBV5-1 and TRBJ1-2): KAGVTQTPRYLIKTRGQQVTLSCSPISGHRSVSWYQQTPGQGLQFLFEYFSETQRNKGNFPGRFSGRQFSNSRSEMNVSTLELGDSALYLCASSPLTVNYGYTFGSGTRLTVV.

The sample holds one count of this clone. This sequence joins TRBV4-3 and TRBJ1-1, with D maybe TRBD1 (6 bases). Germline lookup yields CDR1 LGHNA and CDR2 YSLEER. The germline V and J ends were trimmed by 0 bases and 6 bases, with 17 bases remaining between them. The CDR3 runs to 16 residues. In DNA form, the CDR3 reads TGCGCCAGCAGCCAAGATCCGGCATCCGGGGGGCCTGAAGCTTTCTTT. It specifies CASSQDPASGGPEAFF.

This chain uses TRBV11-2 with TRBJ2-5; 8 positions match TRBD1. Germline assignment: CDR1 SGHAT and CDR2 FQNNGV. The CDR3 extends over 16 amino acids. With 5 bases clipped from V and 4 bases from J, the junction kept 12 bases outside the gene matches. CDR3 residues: CASSLTGATLLETQYF. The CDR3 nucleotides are TGTGCCAGCAGCCTGACAGGGGCAACCCTCCTAGAGACCCAGTACTTC.

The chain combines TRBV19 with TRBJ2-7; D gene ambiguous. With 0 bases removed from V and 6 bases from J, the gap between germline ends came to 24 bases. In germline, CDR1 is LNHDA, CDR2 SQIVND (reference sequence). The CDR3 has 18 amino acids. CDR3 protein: CASSIDPPYPTRHSEQYF. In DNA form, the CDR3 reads TGTGCCAGTAGTATAGACCCCCCCTACCCTACGAGACATTCCGAGCAGTACTTC. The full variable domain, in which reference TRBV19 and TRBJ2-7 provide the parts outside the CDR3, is DGGITQSPKYLFRKEGQNVTLSCEQNLNHDAMYWYRQDPGQGLRLIYYSQIVNDFQKGDIAEGYSVSREKKESFPLTVTSAQKNPTAFYLCASSIDPPYPTRHSEQYFGPGTRLTVT.

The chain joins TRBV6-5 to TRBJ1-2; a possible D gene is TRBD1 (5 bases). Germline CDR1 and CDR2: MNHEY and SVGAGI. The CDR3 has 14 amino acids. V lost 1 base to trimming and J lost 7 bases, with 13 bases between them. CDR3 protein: CASSYFLGATGYTF. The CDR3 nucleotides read TGTGCCAGCAGTTACTTCTTAGGGGCTACTGGCTACACCTTC.

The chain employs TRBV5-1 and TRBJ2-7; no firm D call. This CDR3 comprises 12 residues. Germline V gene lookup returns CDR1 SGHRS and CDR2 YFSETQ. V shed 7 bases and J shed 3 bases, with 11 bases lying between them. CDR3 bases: TGCGCCAGCGAGAGCCCAAGCTACGAGCAGTACTTC. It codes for CASESPSYEQYF.

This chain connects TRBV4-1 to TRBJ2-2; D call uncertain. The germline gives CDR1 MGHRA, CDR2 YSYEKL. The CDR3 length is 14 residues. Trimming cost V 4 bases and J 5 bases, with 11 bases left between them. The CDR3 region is CASSLPRETGELFF. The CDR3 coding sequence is TGCGCCAGCAGCCTCCCCCGAGAGACCGGGGAGCTGTTTTTT.

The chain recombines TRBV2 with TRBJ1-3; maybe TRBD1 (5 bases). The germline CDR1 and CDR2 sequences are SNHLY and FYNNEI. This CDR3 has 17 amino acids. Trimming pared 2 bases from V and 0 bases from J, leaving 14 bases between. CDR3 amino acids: CASSESGTTYSGNTIYF. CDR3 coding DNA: TGTGCCAGCAGTGAATCCGGGACTACTTACTCTGGAAACACCATATATTTT.

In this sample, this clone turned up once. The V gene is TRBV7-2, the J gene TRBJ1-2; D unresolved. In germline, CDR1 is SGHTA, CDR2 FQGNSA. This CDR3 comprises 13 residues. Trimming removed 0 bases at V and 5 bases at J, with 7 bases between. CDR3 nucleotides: TGTGCCAGCAGCTTAGCCAGGTTTTATGGCTACACCTTC. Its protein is CASSLARFYGYTF. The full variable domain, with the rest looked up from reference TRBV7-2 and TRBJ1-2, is GAGVSQSPSNKVTEKGKDVELRCDPISGHTALYWYRQSLGQGLEFLIYFQGNSAPDKSGLPSDRFSAERTGGSVSTLTIQRTQQEDSAVYLCASSLARFYGYTFGSGTRLTVV.

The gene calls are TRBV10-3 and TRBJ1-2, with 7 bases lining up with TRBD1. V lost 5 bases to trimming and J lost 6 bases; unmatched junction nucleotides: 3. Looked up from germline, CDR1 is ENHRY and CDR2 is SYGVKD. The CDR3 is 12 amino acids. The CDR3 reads CAISSTGNGYTF. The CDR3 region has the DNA TGTGCCATCAGTTCGACAGGGAATGGCTACACCTTC.

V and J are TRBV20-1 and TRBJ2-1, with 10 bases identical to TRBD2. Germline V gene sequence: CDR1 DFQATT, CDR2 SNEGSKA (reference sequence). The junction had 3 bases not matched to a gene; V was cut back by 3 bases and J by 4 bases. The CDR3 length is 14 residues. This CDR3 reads CSASSGGSYNEQFF. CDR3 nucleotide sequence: TGCAGTGCTAGTAGCGGGGGGTCATACAATGAGCAGTTCTTC.

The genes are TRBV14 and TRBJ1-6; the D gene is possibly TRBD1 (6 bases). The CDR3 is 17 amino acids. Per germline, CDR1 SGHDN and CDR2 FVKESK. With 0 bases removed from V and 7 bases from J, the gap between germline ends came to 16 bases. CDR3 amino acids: CASSQEITQGRNSPLHF. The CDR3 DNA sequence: TGTGCCAGCAGCCAAGAAATAACTCAGGGGCGGAATTCACCCCTCCACTTT. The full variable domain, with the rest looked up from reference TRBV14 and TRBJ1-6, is EAGVTQFPSHSVIEKGQTVTLRCDPISGHDNLYWYRRVMGKEIKFLLHFVKESKQDESGMPNNRFLAERTGGTYSTLKVQPAELEDSGVYFCASSQEITQGRNSPLHFGNGTRLTVT.

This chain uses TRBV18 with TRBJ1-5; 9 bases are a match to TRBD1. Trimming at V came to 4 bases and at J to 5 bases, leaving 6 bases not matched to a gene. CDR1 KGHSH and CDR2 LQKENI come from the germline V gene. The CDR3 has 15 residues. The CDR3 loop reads CASSLGQGGYQPQHF. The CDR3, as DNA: TGTGCCAGCTCACTGGGACAGGGCGGTTATCAGCCCCAGCATTTT.

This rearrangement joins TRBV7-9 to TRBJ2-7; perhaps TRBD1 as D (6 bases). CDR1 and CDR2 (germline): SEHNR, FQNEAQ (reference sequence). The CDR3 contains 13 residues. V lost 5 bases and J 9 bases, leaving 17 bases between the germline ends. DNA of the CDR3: TGTGCCAGCAGCCCCCGGGACAACGAGGGGCAGTACTTC. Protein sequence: CASSPRDNEGQYF.

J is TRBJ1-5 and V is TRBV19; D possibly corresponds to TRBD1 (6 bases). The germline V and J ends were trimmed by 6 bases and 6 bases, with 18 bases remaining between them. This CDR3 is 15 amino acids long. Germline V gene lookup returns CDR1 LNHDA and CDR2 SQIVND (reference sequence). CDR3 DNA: TGTGCCAGTAGAATACAGGGAATGGGATCTCAGCCCCAGCATTTT. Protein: CASRIQGMGSQPQHF.

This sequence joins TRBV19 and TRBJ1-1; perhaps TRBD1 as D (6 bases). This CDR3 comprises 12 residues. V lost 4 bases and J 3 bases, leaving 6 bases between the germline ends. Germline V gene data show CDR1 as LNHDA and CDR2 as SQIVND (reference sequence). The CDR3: CASSKGDTEAFF. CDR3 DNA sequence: TGTGCCAGTAGTAAGGGGGACACTGAAGCTTTCTTT.

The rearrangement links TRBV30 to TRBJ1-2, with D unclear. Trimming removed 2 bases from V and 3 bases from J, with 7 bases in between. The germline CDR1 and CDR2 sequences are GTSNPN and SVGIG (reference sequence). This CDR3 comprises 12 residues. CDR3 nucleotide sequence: TGTGCCTGGAGTCTTACTTACTATGGCTACACCTTC. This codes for CAWSLTYYGYTF.

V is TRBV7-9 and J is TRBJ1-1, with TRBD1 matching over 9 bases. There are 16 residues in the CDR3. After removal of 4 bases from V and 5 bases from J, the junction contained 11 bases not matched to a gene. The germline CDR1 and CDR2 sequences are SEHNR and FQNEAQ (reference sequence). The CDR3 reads CASSSRGTGGGTEAFF. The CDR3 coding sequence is TGTGCCAGCAGCTCAAGGGGAACAGGGGGCGGGACTGAAGCTTTCTTT.